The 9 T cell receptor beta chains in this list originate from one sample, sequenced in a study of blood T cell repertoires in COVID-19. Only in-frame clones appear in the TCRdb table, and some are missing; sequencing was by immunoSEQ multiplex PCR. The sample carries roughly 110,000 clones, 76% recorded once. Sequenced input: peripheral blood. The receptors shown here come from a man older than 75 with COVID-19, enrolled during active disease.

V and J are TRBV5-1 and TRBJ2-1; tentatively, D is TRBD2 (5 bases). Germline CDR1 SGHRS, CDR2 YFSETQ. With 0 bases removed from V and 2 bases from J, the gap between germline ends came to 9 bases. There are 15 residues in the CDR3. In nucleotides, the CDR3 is TGCGCCAGCAGCTTGGTAGGGAGCGCCTACAATGAGCAGTTCTTC. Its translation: CASSLVGSAYNEQFF.

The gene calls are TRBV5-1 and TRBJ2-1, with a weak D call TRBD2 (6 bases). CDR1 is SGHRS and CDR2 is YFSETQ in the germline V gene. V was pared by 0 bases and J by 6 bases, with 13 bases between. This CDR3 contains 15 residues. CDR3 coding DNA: TGCGCCAGCAGCTTGGTACCGGGACTCGGCAATGAGCAGTTCTTC. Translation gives CASSLVPGLGNEQFF.

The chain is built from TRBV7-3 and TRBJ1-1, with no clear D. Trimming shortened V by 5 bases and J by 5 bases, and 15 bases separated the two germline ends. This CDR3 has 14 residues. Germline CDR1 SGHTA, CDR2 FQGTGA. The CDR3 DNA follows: TGTGCCAGCAGCCCCCGGGTCTCCGGGACTGAAGCTTTCTTT. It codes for CASSPRVSGTEAFF.

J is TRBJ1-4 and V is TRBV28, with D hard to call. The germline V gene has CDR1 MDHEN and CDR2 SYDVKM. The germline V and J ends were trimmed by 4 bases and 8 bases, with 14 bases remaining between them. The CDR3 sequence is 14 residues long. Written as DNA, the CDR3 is TGTGCCAGCAGTTCCGGGAGTCACCGGGAAAAACTGTTTTTT. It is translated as CASSSGSHREKLFF.

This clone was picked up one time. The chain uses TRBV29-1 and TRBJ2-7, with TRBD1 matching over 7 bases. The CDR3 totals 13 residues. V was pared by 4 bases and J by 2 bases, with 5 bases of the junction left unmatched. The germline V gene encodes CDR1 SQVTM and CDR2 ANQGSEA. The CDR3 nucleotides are TGCAGCGTTGTTTGGGACAGACCCTACGAGCAGTACTTC. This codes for CSVVWDRPYEQYF.

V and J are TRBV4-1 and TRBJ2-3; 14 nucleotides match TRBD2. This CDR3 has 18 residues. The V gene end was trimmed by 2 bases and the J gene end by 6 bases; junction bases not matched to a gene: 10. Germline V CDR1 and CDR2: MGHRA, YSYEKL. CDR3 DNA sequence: TGCGCCAGCAGCCAACTAACCGGGACTAGCGGGAGAAGGGATACGCAGTATTTT. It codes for CASSQLTGTSGRRDTQYF.

The CDR3 spells CASSLSSSYNEQFF. CDR3 coding DNA: TGTGCCAGCAGCTTAAGCAGCTCCTACAATGAGCAGTTCTTC. The rearrangement joins TRBV7-3 to TRBJ2-1; D remains unclear. The CDR3 is 14 residues long. Germline loops: CDR1 SGHTA, CDR2 FQGTGA. Trimming cost V 1 base and J 0 bases, with 4 bases left between them.

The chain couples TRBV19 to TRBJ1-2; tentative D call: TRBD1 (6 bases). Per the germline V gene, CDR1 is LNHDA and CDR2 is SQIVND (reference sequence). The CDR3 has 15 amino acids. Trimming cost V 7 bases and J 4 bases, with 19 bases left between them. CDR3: CASMPLAGAGYGYTF. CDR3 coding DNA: TGTGCCAGTATGCCATTAGCAGGGGCCGGCTATGGCTACACCTTC.

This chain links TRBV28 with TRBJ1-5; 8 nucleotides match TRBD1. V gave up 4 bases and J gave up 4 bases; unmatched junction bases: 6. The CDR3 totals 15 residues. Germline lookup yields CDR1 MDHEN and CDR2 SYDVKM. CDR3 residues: CASSSADRGNQPQHF. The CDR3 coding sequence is TGTGCCAGCAGTTCGGCAGACAGGGGAAATCAGCCCCAGCATTTT.